The 32 T cell receptor beta chains in this list originate from one sample, sequenced in a study of Ad26.COV2.S vaccination and SARS-CoV-2 variants. Clones were read by immunoSEQ multiplex PCR, and TCRdb kept only the in-frame ones, dropping some. Of around 370,000 clones listed, about 90% are singletons. The sample was peripheral blood, taken after recovery from COVID-19. These receptors were collected from a human donor who had recovered from COVID-19.

V gene TRBV3-1 (or the pseudogene TRBV3-2) combines with J gene TRBJ1-2; D is undetermined. Trimming shortened V by 1 base and J by 4 bases, and 22 bases separated the two germline ends. Germline V gene lookup returns CDR1 LGHDT and CDR2 YNNKEL (reference sequence). The CDR3 is 18 amino acids. CDR3 in DNA: TGTGCCAGCAGCCAAGGATCCGATGGAGGGCCGAGAGGCTATGGCTACACCTTC. It yields the protein CASSQGSDGGPRGYGYTF.

This clone was counted only a few times. The chain recombines TRBV7-9 with TRBJ1-5; no definite D call. The CDR3 spans 12 residues. Germline V gives CDR1 SEHNR, CDR2 FQNEAQ (reference sequence). Trimming removed 4 bases from V and 9 bases from J, with 10 bases in between. CDR3 loop: CASSSPLGPQHF. Here the CDR3 DNA reads TGTGCCAGCAGCTCCCCGCTGGGGCCCCAGCATTTT.

The chain carries TRBV29-1 and TRBJ1-1; possible D gene TRBD1, 6 bases. Germline V gene sequence: CDR1 SQVTM, CDR2 ANQGSEA. The CDR3 runs 11 residues. The CDR3, as DNA: TGCAGTGTAGGGGGGGGCACTGAAGCTTTCTTT. Encoded protein: CSVGGGTEAFF.

The J gene is TRBJ2-1, the V gene TRBV25-1; TRBD2 matches 7 bases. The length of the CDR3 is 16 residues. Germline CDR1 and CDR2: MGHDK and SYGVNS. V lost 2 bases to trimming and J lost 3 bases; unmatched junction nucleotides: 7. The chain's CDR3 is CASSERERGNYNEQFF. In nucleotides, the CDR3 is TGTGCCAGCAGTGAACGCGAGCGGGGAAACTACAATGAGCAGTTCTTC.

This sequence joins TRBV19 and TRBJ2-4; 7 bases are a match to TRBD1. This CDR3 has 12 amino acids. Germline assignment: CDR1 LNHDA and CDR2 SQIVND (reference sequence). V trimming: 0 bases; J trimming: 13 bases; junction bases outside the gene matches: 3. The CDR3 reads CASSIEGTEQYF. The CDR3 DNA reads TGTGCCAGTAGTATAGAAGGGACAGAGCAGTACTTC.

The chain couples TRBV21-1 to TRBJ2-1; TRBD2 is the table's D call, not checked against the DNA. TRBV21-1 is assigned pseudogene status. The CDR3 sequence is 20 residues long. The CDR3 region is CASSPRDCTTTSGDYNEQFF. In DNA, the CDR3 is TGTGCCAGCAGCCCCAGGGATTGTACAACGACTAGCGGAGACTACAATGAGCAGTTCTTC.

The CDR3 DNA reads as TGTGCCAGCAGCGAATCACTTAATAGCAATCAGCCCCAGCATTTT. It translates to CASSESLNSNQPQHF. The genes are TRBV9 and TRBJ1-5, with D uncertain. Trimming shortened V by 3 bases and J by 0 bases, and 10 bases separated the two germline ends. Looked up from germline, CDR1 is SGDLS and CDR2 is YYNGEE. The CDR3 consists of 15 residues.

The rearrangement links TRBV29-1 to TRBJ2-3; D is undetermined. The CDR3 totals 12 residues. Per the germline V gene, CDR1 is SQVTM and CDR2 is ANQGSEA. Trimming removed 6 bases from V and 3 bases from J, with 10 bases in between. CDR3 coding DNA: TGCAGCGTAGAACCAGAGACAGATACGCAGTATTTT. This translates into CSVEPETDTQYF.

The chain is built from TRBV10-3 and TRBJ1-1; 7 nucleotides agree with TRBD1. V was pared by 4 bases and J by 4 bases, with 12 bases of the junction left unmatched. The CDR3 is made up of 16 amino acids. CDR1 and CDR2 from the germline V gene are ENHRY and SYGVKD. The CDR3 sequence: CAISVMLGQRTTEAFF. DNA of the CDR3: TGTGCCATCAGTGTAATGCTGGGACAGCGGACCACTGAAGCTTTCTTT.

This chain connects TRBV7-9 to TRBJ1-1; D is ambiguous. The germline V gene encodes CDR1 SEHNR and CDR2 FQNEAQ (reference sequence). V dropped 1 base and J dropped 2 bases, with 11 bases sitting between them. CDR3 length equals 15 residues. Here the CDR3 reads CASSLDRRPNTEAFF. DNA of the CDR3: TGTGCCAGCAGCTTAGACCGGCGACCAAACACTGAAGCTTTCTTT.

This chain uses TRBV13 with TRBJ1-3; D is perhaps TRBD1 (5 bases). In germline, CDR1 is PRHDT, CDR2 FYEKMQ (reference sequence). The V end lost 3 bases, the J end lost 2 bases, and 8 bases lay between the germline ends. There are 14 residues in the CDR3. CDR3 sequence (DNA): TGTGCCAGCAGCTTGGGAGGGGCTGGAAACACCATATATTTT. It is translated as CASSLGGAGNTIYF.

V gene TRBV25-1 combines with J gene TRBJ1-6; possibly TRBD1 for D (5 bases). The CDR3 loop spans 15 amino acids. CDR1 and CDR2 (germline): MGHDK, SYGVNS. The germline V and J ends were trimmed by 3 bases and 15 bases, with 21 bases remaining between them. The CDR3 here is CASSDERGWGEILHF. For the CDR3, the DNA is TGTGCCAGCAGTGACGAAAGGGGATGGGGTGAAATCCTCCACTTT.

The genes are TRBV28 and TRBJ2-7; unclear D gene. This CDR3 is built from 12 residues. The germline V gene encodes CDR1 MDHEN and CDR2 SYDVKM. Trimming cost V 2 bases and J 2 bases, with 4 bases left between them. The CDR3 coding sequence is TGTGCCAGCAGTTTACAGACCTACGAGCAGTACTTC. Translated: CASSLQTYEQYF.

This chain uses TRBV5-6 with TRBJ1-2; D is ambiguous. Per germline, CDR1 SGHDT and CDR2 YYEEEE. The CDR3 consists of 15 residues. V dropped 0 bases and J dropped 0 bases, with 9 bases sitting between them. The CDR3 nucleotides are TGTGCCAGCAGCTTGGCGTTAGGGTCTAACTATGGCTACACCTTC. Protein: CASSLALGSNYGYTF.

The chain combines TRBV6-2 or TRBV6-3 with TRBJ1-4; 9 bases line up with TRBD1. This CDR3 contains 17 residues. J was trimmed by 6 bases and V by 6 bases; bases with no gene match: 14. Germline CDR1 is MNHEY and CDR2 is SVGEGT. As DNA, the CDR3 is TGTGCCAGCAGCTCGAGGACAGGGGCCACGAGGGATGAAAAACTGTTTTTT. Translating it yields CASSSRTGATRDEKLFF.

The chain recombines TRBV2 with TRBJ1-2, with 10 bases identical to TRBD1. This CDR3 spans 14 amino acids. Germline loops: CDR1 SNHLY, CDR2 FYNNEI. The J segment lost 7 bases and the V segment lost 4 bases, leaving 6 bases of the junction unmatched. CDR3 nucleotide sequence: TGTGCCAGCAGTGTCGGGACAGGGGAGGTTGGCTACACCTTC. This encodes CASSVGTGEVGYTF.

The chain uses TRBV5-6 and TRBJ2-1; perhaps TRBD1 as D (5 bases). The CDR3 sequence is 13 residues long. Germline values: CDR1 SGHDT, CDR2 YYEEEE. V was shortened by 2 bases and J by 8 bases, with 11 bases between the two germline ends. Here the CDR3 DNA reads TGTGCCAGCAGCTTAGGGGTCTGGGATGAGCAGTTCTTC. This gives the protein CASSLGVWDEQFF.

V gene TRBV27 combines with J gene TRBJ2-7, with D maybe TRBD1 (6 bases). With 2 bases removed from V and 3 bases from J, the gap between germline ends came to 8 bases. The CDR3 is made up of 13 amino acids. The V gene's germline CDR1 is MNHEY and CDR2 SMNVEV (reference sequence). The CDR3 coding sequence is TGTGCCAGCAGTTTAGACAGGAACTACGAGCAGTACTTC. Its translation: CASSLDRNYEQYF.

V gene TRBV5-8 combines with J gene TRBJ2-2; D possibly corresponds to TRBD1 (6 bases). Deletions cut 2 bases from V and 6 bases from J, with 17 bases between. The CDR3 is made up of 16 amino acids. The germline V gene encodes CDR1 SGHTS and CDR2 YDEGEE. Here the CDR3 DNA reads TGTGCCAGCAGCTTTCCGGGACACCGACCCCCCGGGGAGCTGTTTTTT. Its translation: CASSFPGHRPPGELFF.

The chain combines TRBV6-5 with TRBJ1-6; perhaps TRBD1 as D (5 bases). Germline assignment: CDR1 MNHEY and CDR2 SVGAGI. The CDR3 runs 14 residues. Between the trimmed V and J ends, which lost 4 bases and 6 bases, there was a span of 10 bases. The CDR3 loop reads CASSLTGVNSPLHF. In nucleotides, the CDR3 is TGTGCCAGCAGTTTAACAGGAGTTAATTCACCCCTCCACTTT.

V and J are TRBV4-1 and TRBJ2-1, with D possibly being TRBD2 (5 bases). The CDR3 extends over 15 amino acids. CDR1 MGHRA and CDR2 YSYEKL come from the germline V gene. Trimming cost V 1 base and J 2 bases, with 9 bases left between them. The CDR3 sequence is CASSQAGTPYNEQFF. CDR3 DNA: TGCGCCAGCAGCCAAGCGGGAACCCCCTACAATGAGCAGTTCTTC.

Comments on this clone: Other nucleotide sequences in the sample specify the same CDR3. This sequence joins TRBV3-1 (or the pseudogene TRBV3-2) and TRBJ1-1; weak D call: TRBD1 (6 bases). V was clipped by 3 bases and J by 5 bases, with 10 bases between them. Germline V lookup: CDR1 LGHDT, CDR2 YNNKEL (reference sequence). The CDR3 is 13 residues long. The CDR3 sequence is CASSQIGGTEAFF. In DNA form, the CDR3 reads TGTGCCAGCAGCCAGATAGGGGGAACTGAAGCTTTCTTT.

This chain joins TRBV7-8 and TRBJ1-1; D is unresolved. CDR1 is SGHVS and CDR2 is FQNEAQ in the germline V gene. The CDR3 is 13 amino acids. The germline V and J ends were trimmed by 2 bases and 1 base, with 5 bases remaining between them. For the CDR3, the DNA is TGTGCCAGCAGCTTAAGACAGAACACTGAAGCTTTCTTT. It codes for CASSLRQNTEAFF.

The rearrangement joins TRBV6-5 to TRBJ2-2; possibly TRBD1 or TRBD2 for D (5 bases each). V lost 8 bases and J 6 bases, leaving 13 bases between the germline ends. There are 13 residues in the CDR3. Germline CDR1 is MNHEY and CDR2 is SVGAGI. CDR3 coding DNA: TGTGCCAGCTCTTGGGGGACCCCCGGGGAGCTGTTTTTT. It is translated as CASSWGTPGELFF.

The genes are TRBV29-1 and TRBJ2-7; D not certain. The length of the CDR3 is 11 residues. CDR1 SQVTM and CDR2 ANQGSEA come from the germline V gene. The V and J ends lost 0 bases and 6 bases respectively, with 6 bases between them. The CDR3 sequence is CSVEDRVEQYF. CDR3 nucleotide sequence: TGCAGCGTTGAAGATCGAGTCGAGCAGTACTTC.

This clone occurred once. The chain joins TRBV18 to TRBJ1-1, with 9 nucleotides matching TRBD1. The ends lost 3 bases at V and 5 bases at J; junction bases unmatched: 10. The germline CDR1 and CDR2 sequences are KGHSH and LQKENI. This CDR3 comprises 16 residues. CDR3 sequence: CASSPKGTGSITEAFF. CDR3 in DNA: TGTGCCAGCTCACCGAAGGGGACAGGGTCTATAACTGAAGCTTTCTTT.

The V gene is TRBV4-2, the J gene TRBJ1-2, with 9 bases matching TRBD1. The CDR3 has 19 residues. Trimming removed 0 bases from V and 4 bases from J; junction bases left unmatched: 15. Germline V gives CDR1 LGHNA, CDR2 YNFKEQ. In nucleotides, the CDR3 is TGTGCCAGCAGCCAAGAAAGGAAGGTAGGGACAGGGACGCCCTATGGCTACACCTTC. The encoded protein is CASSQERKVGTGTPYGYTF.

J is TRBJ2-1 and V is TRBV7-3, with D unclear. Germline V gives CDR1 SGHTA, CDR2 FQGTGA. Trimming cost V 2 bases and J 9 bases, with 17 bases left between them. The CDR3 totals 15 residues. CDR3 region: CASSLRPPGLGEQFF. The CDR3, as DNA: TGTGCCAGCAGCTTACGACCCCCTGGGTTGGGTGAGCAGTTCTTC.

The gene calls are TRBV5-1 and TRBJ2-7; D is uncertain. The V gene's germline CDR1 is SGHRS and CDR2 YFSETQ. This CDR3 region has 16 residues. V lost 0 bases to trimming and J lost 5 bases, with 18 bases between them. DNA of the CDR3: TGCGCCAGCAGCTTGGACCTTCAAACCCCTGGGCACGAGCAGTACTTC. Its protein is CASSLDLQTPGHEQYF. The variable domain in full, completed from reference TRBV5-1 and TRBJ2-7, reads KAGVTQTPRYLIKTRGQQVTLSCSPISGHRSVSWYQQTPGQGLQFLFEYFSETQRNKGNFPGRFSGRQFSNSRSEMNVSTLELGDSALYLCASSLDLQTPGHEQYFGPGTRLTVT.

The chain's CDR3 is CASSSQGRVGANVLTF. As DNA, the CDR3 is TGTGCCAGCAGCTCGCAGGGTAGGGTGGGGGCCAACGTCCTGACTTTC. The chain links TRBV5-6 to TRBJ2-6; D might be TRBD1 (5 bases). This CDR3 is built from 16 residues. Trimming took off 3 bases at V and 4 bases at J, with 14 bases between the two ends. Germline CDR1 is SGHDT and CDR2 is YYEEEE.

Concerning this clone: In the same sample, other DNA sequences code for this CDR3. The chain has TRBV7-6 and TRBJ1-2; D uncertain. Trimming left V 1 base short and J 5 bases short, with 5 bases between. The CDR3 is made up of 12 amino acids. Germline values: CDR1 SGHVS, CDR2 FNYEAQ. CDR3 protein: CASSLVGYGYTF. The CDR3 nucleotides read TGTGCCAGCAGCTTAGTAGGTTATGGCTACACCTTC.

This sequence joins TRBV10-1 and TRBJ1-2; possibly TRBD1 for D (6 bases). Germline CDR1 and CDR2: WNHNN and SYGVQD (reference sequence). V lost 3 bases and J 0 bases, leaving 17 bases between the germline ends. This CDR3 has 17 amino acids. CDR3 in amino acids: CASSDFPTGQSNYGYTF. CDR3 sequence (DNA): TGCGCCAGCAGTGATTTTCCTACAGGACAGTCTAACTATGGCTACACCTTC.